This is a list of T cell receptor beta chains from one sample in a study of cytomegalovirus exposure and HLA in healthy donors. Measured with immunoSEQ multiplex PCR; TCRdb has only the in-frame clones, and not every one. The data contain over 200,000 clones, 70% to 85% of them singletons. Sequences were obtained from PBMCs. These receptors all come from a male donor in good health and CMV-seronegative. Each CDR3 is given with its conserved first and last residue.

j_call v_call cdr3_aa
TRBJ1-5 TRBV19 CASSLRDFRGQPQHF
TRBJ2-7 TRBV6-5 CASSYDRDYEQYF
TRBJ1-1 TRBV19 CASNPGTGVGEAFF
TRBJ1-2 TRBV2 CASSAGRNYGYTF
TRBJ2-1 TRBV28 CASSLTGYEQFF
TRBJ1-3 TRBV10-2 CARPGVGNTIYF
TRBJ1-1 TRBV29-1 CSVFPGQKISALNTEAFF
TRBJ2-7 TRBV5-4 CASSILDSYEQYF
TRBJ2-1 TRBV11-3 CASSFIRGNEQFF
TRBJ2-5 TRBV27 CASSFNRGETQYF
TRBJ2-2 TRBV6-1 CASSRAGGELFF
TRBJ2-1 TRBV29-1 CSAGTAQVSNEQFF
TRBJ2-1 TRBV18 CASSPIGQGALLDNEQFF
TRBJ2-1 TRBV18 CASSPLKGLGEQFF
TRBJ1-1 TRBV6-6 CASSSPRGVIDTEAFF
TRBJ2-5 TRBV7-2 CASSPRAGGLETQYF
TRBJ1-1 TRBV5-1 CASSSRTGNTEAFF
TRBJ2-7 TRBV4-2 CASSRSGSSYEQYF
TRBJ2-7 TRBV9 CASSVDSSYEQYF
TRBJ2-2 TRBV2 CASSRDRGSGELFF
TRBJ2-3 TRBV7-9 CASSFLESTDTQYF
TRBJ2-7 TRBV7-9 CASSLFTGREGEQYF
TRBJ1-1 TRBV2 CASSARVLSRQGSNTEAFF
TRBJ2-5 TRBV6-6 CASTTLTGVETQYF
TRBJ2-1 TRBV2 CASSERLAGLSSYNEQFF
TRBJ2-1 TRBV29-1 CSVEDGGGNEQFF
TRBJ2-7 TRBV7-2 CASSLVGLNYEQYF
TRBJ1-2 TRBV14 CASSREEFRGYTF
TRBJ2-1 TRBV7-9 CASSPLGLAEIYNEQFF